Listed here are 10 T cell receptor beta chains from one sample, sequenced in a study of OX40 agonist ivuxolimab in advanced cancers. Generated by immunoSEQ multiplex PCR, the TCRdb table keeps only in-frame clones and is missing some. This table has 25,000 to 35,000 clones, about three quarters appearing once. The sample consisted of CD4+ or CD8+ T cells sorted from blood, taken in a trial of the OX40 agonist ivuxolimab. The receptors shown here come from an adult with an advanced solid tumor such as melanoma, head and neck, liver or kidney cancer.

This clone is a singleton in its sample. V is TRBV30 and J is TRBJ1-5; D is unresolved. V was pared by 2 bases and J by 5 bases, with 10 bases between. Germline values: CDR1 GTSNPN, CDR2 SVGIG (reference sequence). The CDR3 spans 13 residues. The CDR3 here is CAWSLAVYQPQHF. CDR3 in DNA: TGTGCCTGGAGTTTGGCCGTCTATCAGCCCCAGCATTTT.

This clone was recorded a few times. The chain recombines TRBV9 with TRBJ2-1; 10 positions agree with TRBD2. This CDR3 spans 16 amino acids. In germline, CDR1 is SGDLS, CDR2 YYNGEE. Trimming cost V 0 bases and J 9 bases; bases outside gene matches: 9. The CDR3 here is CASSVALLAGVGEQFF. CDR3 sequence (DNA): TGTGCCAGCAGCGTAGCTCTTCTAGCGGGGGTCGGTGAGCAGTTCTTC.

The V call is TRBV19, the J call TRBJ1-4; no firm D call. Germline V gene sequence: CDR1 LNHDA, CDR2 SQIVND (reference sequence). The CDR3 runs 16 residues. V shed 1 base and J shed 4 bases, with 13 bases lying between them. The CDR3, as DNA: TGTGCCAGTAGTATAGTCTCGACGAGAGATAATGAAAAACTGTTTTTT. Translated: CASSIVSTRDNEKLFF.

The gene calls are TRBV6-1 and TRBJ1-2, with 7 bases matching TRBD1. This CDR3 comprises 14 residues. V shed 5 bases and J 7 bases; nucleotides not matched to a gene: 10. Germline V lookup: CDR1 MNHNS, CDR2 SASEGT. The CDR3, as DNA: TGTGCCAGCAGTTGGGACAGAGGCGATCTTGGCTACACCTTC. The encoded protein is CASSWDRGDLGYTF.

This rearrangement joins TRBV5-1 to TRBJ1-3, with D possibly matching TRBD1 (6 bases). Trimming took off 2 bases at V and 4 bases at J, with 13 bases between the two ends. The CDR3 totals 15 residues. Germline V gene sequence: CDR1 SGHRS, CDR2 YFSETQ. The CDR3 DNA reads TGCGCCAGCAGCTTAACAGGGTTACTCGGAAACACCATATATTTT. It translates to CASSLTGLLGNTIYF.

The gene calls are TRBV30 and TRBJ2-7; 10 positions agree with TRBD1. J gave up 5 bases and V 1 base, and 8 bases lay outside the gene matches. Germline CDR1 GTSNPN, CDR2 SVGIG (reference sequence). This CDR3 region has 15 residues. The CDR3 region has the DNA TGTGCCTGGAGTGCTGATCGACAGGGGGCCCACGAGCAGTACTTC. Protein product: CAWSADRQGAHEQYF.

This clone was detected only a few times. The gene calls are TRBV18 and TRBJ2-7; D gene ambiguous. Germline loops: CDR1 KGHSH, CDR2 LQKENI. CDR3 length: 14 residues. Trimming left V 0 bases short and J 3 bases short, with 9 bases between. In DNA, the CDR3 is TGTGCCAGCTCACCACCTGGTGAGTTCTACGAGCAGTACTTC. Its translation: CASSPPGEFYEQYF.

The rearrangement uses TRBV29-1 and TRBJ1-2, with D possibly matching TRBD1 (5 bases). The germline gives CDR1 SQVTM, CDR2 ANQGSEA. CDR3 length equals 12 residues. V was trimmed by 4 bases and J by 8 bases, leaving 14 bases between them. CDR3 coding DNA: TGCAGCGTTGCAGAGGGGAAATACGGCTACACCTTC. Protein product: CSVAEGKYGYTF.

The chain employs TRBV5-1 and TRBJ2-5, with 8 bases lining up with TRBD1. The germline V gene encodes CDR1 SGHRS and CDR2 YFSETQ. The CDR3 runs to 14 residues. J was trimmed by 6 bases and V by 4 bases; bases with no gene match: 8. The CDR3 DNA is TGCGCCAGCAGCGTTAGGACAGGGCGGCAGACCCAGTACTTC. As protein: CASSVRTGRQTQYF. Full variable domain (rest looked up from reference TRBV5-1 and TRBJ2-5): KAGVTQTPRYLIKTRGQQVTLSCSPISGHRSVSWYQQTPGQGLQFLFEYFSETQRNKGNFPGRFSGRQFSNSRSEMNVSTLELGDSALYLCASSVRTGRQTQYFGPGTRLLVL.

This clone was detected only a few times. The J gene is TRBJ2-2, the V gene TRBV7-9; tentatively, D is TRBD1 (5 bases). There are 18 residues in the CDR3. CDR1 and CDR2 from the germline V gene are SEHNR and FQNEAQ (reference sequence). Trimming took 0 bases from V and 2 from J, leaving 16 bases between them. The DNA of the CDR3 is TGTGCCAGCAGCTTAGCGTTGAGCAGGGATACCAACACCGGGGAGCTGTTTTTT. Protein: CASSLALSRDTNTGELFF.